What follows describes a single T cell receptor (beta chain). V dropped 5 bases and J dropped 2 bases, with 12 bases sitting between them. The CDR3 length is 13 residues. CDR1 SQVTM and CDR2 ANQGSEA come from the germline V gene. The data originate from a study of shared clonotypes between healthy human individuals. Libraries were prepared by immunoSEQ multiplex PCR; TCRdb keeps only in-frame clonotypes and omits some of them. Of 1,500,000 or so clones in the sample, roughly 95% were seen once. The source of this sequence is a man aged 25-45 years in good health. The sample consisted of naive CD4+ T cells sorted from blood. Described subset: CD45RA+ positively selected. The V call is TRBV29-1, the J call TRBJ2-5; D is unclear. The CDR3 DNA follows: TGCAGCGTTAAAAATGGGATACAAGAGACCCAGTACTTC. Protein sequence: CSVKNGIQETQYF.